This T cell receptor beta chain emerged from a study of blood T cell repertoires in COVID-19. Study-level background: There were acute and convalescent COVID-19 samples, and they came from the United States, Italy and Spain. Nucleic acid was either cDNA or gDNA, and it came from T cells, B-cell-depleted T cells, or PBMCs.

Using immunoSEQ multiplex PCR, the repertoire was profiled, and TCRdb retains in-frame clones only, with some absent. The sample records around 70,000 clones, around 86% being singletons. The sample taken for sequencing was peripheral blood. This sequence was found in an elderly woman with active or convalescent COVID-19.

CDR3 region: CATRDDRSTGELFF. CDR3 DNA sequence: TGTGCCACCAGAGATGACAGGTCGACCGGGGAGCTGTTTTTT. The chain uses TRBV24-1 and TRBJ2-2; maybe TRBD1 (6 bases). The germline gives CDR1 KGHDR, CDR2 SFDVKD. V was pared by 7 bases and J by 5 bases, with 13 bases between. The CDR3 consists of 14 residues.